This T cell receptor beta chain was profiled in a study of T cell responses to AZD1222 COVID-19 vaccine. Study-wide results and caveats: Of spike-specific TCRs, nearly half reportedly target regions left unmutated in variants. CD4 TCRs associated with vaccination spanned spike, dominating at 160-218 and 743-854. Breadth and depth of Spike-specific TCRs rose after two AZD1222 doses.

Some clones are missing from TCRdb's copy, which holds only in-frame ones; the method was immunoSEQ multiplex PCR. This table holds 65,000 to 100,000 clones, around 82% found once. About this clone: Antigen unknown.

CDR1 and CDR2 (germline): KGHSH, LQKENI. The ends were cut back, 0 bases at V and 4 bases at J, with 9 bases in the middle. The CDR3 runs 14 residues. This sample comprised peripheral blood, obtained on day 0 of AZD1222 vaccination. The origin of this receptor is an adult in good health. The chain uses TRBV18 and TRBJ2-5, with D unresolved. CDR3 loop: CASSPPMGRETQYF. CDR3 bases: TGTGCCAGCTCACCACCGATGGGAAGAGAGACCCAGTACTTC.